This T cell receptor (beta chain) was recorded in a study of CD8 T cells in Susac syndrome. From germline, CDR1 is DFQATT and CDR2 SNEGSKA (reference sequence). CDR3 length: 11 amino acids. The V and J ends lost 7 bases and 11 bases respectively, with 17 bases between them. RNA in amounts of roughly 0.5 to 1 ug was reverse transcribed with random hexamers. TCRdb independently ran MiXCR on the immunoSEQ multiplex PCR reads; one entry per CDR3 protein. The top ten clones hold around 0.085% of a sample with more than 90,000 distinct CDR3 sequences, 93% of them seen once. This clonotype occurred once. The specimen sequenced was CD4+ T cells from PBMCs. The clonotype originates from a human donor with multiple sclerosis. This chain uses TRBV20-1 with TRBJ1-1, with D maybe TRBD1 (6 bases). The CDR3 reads CSVEQRGSAFF. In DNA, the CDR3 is TGCAGTGTTGAGCAAAGGGGGTCCGCTTTCTTT.